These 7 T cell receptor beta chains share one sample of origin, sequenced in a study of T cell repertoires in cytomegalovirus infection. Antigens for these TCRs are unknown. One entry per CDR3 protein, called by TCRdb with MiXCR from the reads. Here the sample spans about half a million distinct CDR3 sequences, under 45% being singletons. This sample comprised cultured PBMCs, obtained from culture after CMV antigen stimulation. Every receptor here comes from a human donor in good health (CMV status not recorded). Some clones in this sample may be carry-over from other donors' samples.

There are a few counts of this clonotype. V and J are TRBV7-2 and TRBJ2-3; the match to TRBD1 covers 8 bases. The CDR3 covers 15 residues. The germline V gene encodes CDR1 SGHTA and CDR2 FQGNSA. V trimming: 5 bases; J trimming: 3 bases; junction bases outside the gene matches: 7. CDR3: CASSLNGQGTDTQYF. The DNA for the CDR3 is TGTGCCAGCAGCCTAAACGGACAGGGTACAGATACGCAGTATTTT.

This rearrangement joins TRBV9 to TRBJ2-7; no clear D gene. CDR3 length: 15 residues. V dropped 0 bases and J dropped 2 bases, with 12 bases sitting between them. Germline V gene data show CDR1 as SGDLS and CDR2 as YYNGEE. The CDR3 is CASSVDPYGPYEQYF. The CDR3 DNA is TGTGCCAGCAGCGTAGATCCCTACGGGCCCTACGAGCAGTACTTC.

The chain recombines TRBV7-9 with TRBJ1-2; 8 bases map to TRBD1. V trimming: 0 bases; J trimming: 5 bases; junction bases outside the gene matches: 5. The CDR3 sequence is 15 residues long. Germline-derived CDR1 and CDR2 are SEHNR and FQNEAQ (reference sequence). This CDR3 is CASSLAQGQAYGYTF. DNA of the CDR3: TGTGCCAGCAGCTTAGCCCAGGGACAGGCTTATGGCTACACCTTC.

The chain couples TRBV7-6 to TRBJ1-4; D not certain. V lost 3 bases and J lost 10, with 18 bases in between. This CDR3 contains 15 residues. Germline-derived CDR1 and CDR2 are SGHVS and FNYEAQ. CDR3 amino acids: CASSFRVGTLGKLFF. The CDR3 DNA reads TGTGCCAGCAGCTTCAGAGTCGGAACCCTCGGAAAACTGTTTTTT.

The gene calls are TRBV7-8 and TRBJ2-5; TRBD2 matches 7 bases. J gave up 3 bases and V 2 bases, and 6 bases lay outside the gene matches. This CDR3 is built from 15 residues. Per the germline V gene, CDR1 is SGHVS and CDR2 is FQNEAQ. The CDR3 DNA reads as TGTGCCAGCAGCTTAACGGGAGGTATTAAAGAGACCCAGTACTTC. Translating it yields CASSLTGGIKETQYF.

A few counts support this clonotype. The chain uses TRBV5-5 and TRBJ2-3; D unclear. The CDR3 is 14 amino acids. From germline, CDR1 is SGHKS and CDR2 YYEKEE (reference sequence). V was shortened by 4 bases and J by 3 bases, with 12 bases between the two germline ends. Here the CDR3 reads CASSPRVATDTQYF. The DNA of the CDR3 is TGTGCCAGCAGCCCCCGGGTAGCAACAGATACGCAGTATTTT.

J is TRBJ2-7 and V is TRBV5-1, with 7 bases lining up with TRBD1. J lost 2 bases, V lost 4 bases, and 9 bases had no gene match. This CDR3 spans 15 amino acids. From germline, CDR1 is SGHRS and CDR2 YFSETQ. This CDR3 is CASSPHPTGTYEQYF. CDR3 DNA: TGCGCCAGCAGCCCTCACCCGACAGGGACCTACGAGCAGTACTTC.